The 27 T cell receptor beta chains reported below all come from one sample, sequenced in a study of tumor-infiltrating lymphocytes in primary liver carcinoma. A constant-region primer served to make TCR beta cDNA from roughly 500 ng total RNA. Libraries covering TCR beta were generated through three nested multiplex PCR rounds (using a slightly modified ARM-PCR). The first two PCR rounds used TRBV1-TRBV30 primers with a Cbeta primer, nine to ten cycles each. TCRdb independently ran MiXCR on the multiplex PCR reads; one entry per CDR3 protein. The table has 310,000 or so distinct CDR3 sequences, 65% seen once. The study extracted blood RNA from unsorted whole blood and also extracted germline DNA. The sequencing input was peripheral blood. These receptors were taken from a man aged 35 to 55 with primary liver carcinoma and hepatitis B virus infection.

As regards this clonotype: A read error may produce the germline difference seen at one junction end. V and J are TRBV4-1 and TRBJ2-7; D gene uncertain. This CDR3 has 14 residues. CDR1 and CDR2 (germline): MGHRA, YSYEKL. CDR3 nucleotide sequence: TGCGCCAGCAGCCAAGTCGATACTTACTACGGGCAGTACTTC. Protein product: CASSQVDTYYGQYF.

DNA of the CDR3: TGTGCCAGCAGCCCGACTAGCGGGAGGGTTAAGCAGTACTTC. This gives the protein CASSPTSGRVKQYF. The rearrangement uses TRBV5-4 and TRBJ2-7, with 14 bases aligning to TRBD2. Per germline, CDR1 SGHNT and CDR2 YYREEE (reference sequence). V lost 4 bases and J lost 8; bases outside the gene matches: 5. CDR3 length: 14 amino acids.

Remarks on this clonotype: An end of the junction does not agree with germline; a read error may underlie this. V and J are TRBV11-3 and TRBJ1-1; 7 bases map to TRBD1. This CDR3 comprises 20 residues. Germline assignment: CDR1 SGHNT and CDR2 YENEEA. In DNA form, the CDR3 reads TGTTCCAGCAGCTTAGATATTGTAAGGACAGGTTTGGAGGTCGACACTGAAGCTTTCTTT. Translating gives CSSSLDIVRTGLEVDTEAFF. Complete variable domain (other parts from reference TRBV11-3 and TRBJ1-1): EAGVVQSPRYKIIEKKQPVAFWCNPISGHNTLYWYLQNLGQGPELLIRYENEEAVDDSQLPKDRFSAERLKGVDSTLKIQPAELGDSAVYLCSSSLDIVRTGLEVDTEAFFGQGTRLTVV.

On this clonotype itself: Relative to the germline gene, one junction end is altered; a read error may explain this. This chain connects TRBV6-5 to TRBJ1-6; TRBD1 aligns across 7 bases. Germline lookup yields CDR1 MNHEY and CDR2 SVGAGI. This CDR3 is built from 15 residues. The CDR3, as DNA: TGTGCCAGCAGTTACCGAGGGGGCGGGAATTCACCCCACCACTTT. It codes for CASSYRGGGNSPHHF.

Note on this clonotype: The CDR3 end shows no conserved phenylalanine or tryptophan, and so a read error is likely. The chain recombines TRBV10-1 with TRBJ2-7; 13 nucleotides line up with TRBD2. CDR1 WNHNN and CDR2 SYGVQD come from the germline V gene (reference sequence). The CDR3 is 17 residues long. After removal of 9 bases from V and 0 bases from J, the junction contained 11 bases not matched to a gene. CDR3 residues: CARAPGTSGARSYEQYL. The CDR3 coding sequence is TGCGCCAGGGCCCCTGGGACTAGCGGGGCCCGCTCCTACGAGCAGTACTTA.

A note on this clonotype: A much larger clone differs by one base, so this may be a read error. The rearrangement links TRBV5-1 to TRBJ2-3; 7 bases align to TRBD1. The CDR3 loop spans 14 amino acids. V lost 3 bases and J lost 2; bases outside the gene matches: 3. In germline, CDR1 is SGHRS, CDR2 YFSETQ. The CDR3 loop is CASSYDRVTDTQYF. In nucleotides, the CDR3 is TGCGCCAGCAGCTATGACAGGGTCACAGATACGCAGTATTTT.

Remarks on this clonotype: A read error may be the cause here, since a much bigger clone is one base away. The chain combines TRBV6-5 with TRBJ2-5, with TRBD2 as a possible D gene (7 bases). Germline assignment: CDR1 MNHEY and CDR2 SVGAGI. The CDR3 is made up of 13 amino acids. Trimming removed 10 bases at V and 7 bases at J, with 19 bases between. CDR3 in DNA: TGTGCCACCGACGGGGGGCTTGAATGGACCCAGTACTTC. Translating gives CATDGGLEWTQYF.

With regard to this clonotype: Compared with germline, one end of the junction differs, possibly owing to a read error. The chain links TRBV12-3 or TRBV12-4 to TRBJ1-6; D unresolved. This CDR3 region has 14 residues. The CDR3 loop reads CASSLKSAESPLHF. As DNA, the CDR3 is TGTGCCAGCAGTCTGAAGTCGGCGGAATCACCTCTCCACTTT.

For this clonotype: The final CDR3 position lacks the conserved phenylalanine or tryptophan, pointing to a likely read error. The chain carries TRBV11-2 and TRBJ2-7; maybe TRBD1 (6 bases). Per germline, CDR1 SGHAT and CDR2 FQNNGV. CDR3 length: 16 amino acids. The CDR3 spells CASSLVVAGAYYEQYS. The CDR3 DNA sequence: TGTGCCAGTAGCTTAGTCGTGGCAGGGGCCTACTACGAGCAGTACTCC.

Of note for this clonotype: At one end the junction does not follow the germline gene, possibly because of a read error. The V gene is TRBV4-1, the J gene TRBJ2-5; the D is unclear. The CDR3 covers 12 residues. Per the germline V gene, CDR1 is MGHRA and CDR2 is YSYEKL. The CDR3 sequence: CASGHSRGTQYF. CDR3 nucleotide sequence: TGCGCCAGCGGCCACAGTCGTGGGACCCAGTACTTC.

In its sample, this clonotype was seen many times. Written as DNA, the CDR3 is TGTGCCAGCAGCCGCTCGGGACTGGGCACCGGGGAGCTGTTTTTT. This sequence encodes CASSRSGLGTGELFF. The gene calls are TRBV6-5 and TRBJ2-2; tentative D call: TRBD2 (6 bases). Germline values: CDR1 MNHEY, CDR2 SVGAGI. This CDR3 contains 15 residues. The V end was cut by 6 bases, the J end by 4 bases, with 15 bases between.

Concerning this clonotype itself: It may be a read error: a sequence one base away is much more abundant. CDR3 region: CASRARSSGGTNEQFF. The CDR3 DNA follows: TGTGCCAGCAGGGCCCGCTCGAGCGGGGGAACCAATGAGCAGTTCTTC. The rearrangement uses TRBV6-2 or TRBV6-3 and TRBJ2-1; 8 bases match TRBD2. Trimming took 6 bases from V and 6 from J; bases not matched to a gene: 13. Germline-derived CDR1 and CDR2 are MNHEY and SVGEGT. The CDR3 extends over 16 amino acids.

The chain joins TRBV6-1 to TRBJ1-5, with 11 bases matching TRBD1. Germline CDR1 and CDR2: MNHNS and SASEGT. This CDR3 is built from 15 residues. CDR3 amino acids: CVTTEDRGLYQPQHF. The CDR3 nucleotides are TGTGTCACGACCGAGGACAGGGGGCTTTATCAGCCCCAGCATTTT.

The chain combines TRBV12-5 with TRBJ2-1; D unresolved. Germline V gene data show CDR1 as LGHNT and CDR2 as FRNRAP. The germline V and J ends were trimmed by 1 base and 3 bases, with 7 bases remaining between them. CDR3 length: 14 residues. CDR3 loop: CASGLARVYNEQFF. The DNA of the CDR3 is TGTGCTAGTGGTTTGGCTAGGGTCTACAATGAGCAGTTCTTC.

Comments on this clonotype: The conserved closing phenylalanine or tryptophan is absent in this CDR3, likely reflecting a read error. V and J are TRBV4-2 and TRBJ2-7; D remains unclear. CDR1 is LGHNA, CDR2 YNFKEQ, per germline. This CDR3 region has 13 residues. In nucleotides, the CDR3 is TGTGCCAGCAGCGGCCCCATCGGCTACAAGCAGTACCTC. It encodes CASSGPIGYKQYL.

This clonotype has a handful of counts. One base away lies a much larger clone, so this may be a sequencing read error. The chain recombines TRBV29-1 with TRBJ1-2; maybe TRBD1 (6 bases). The CDR3 has 14 residues. V dropped 5 bases and J dropped 8 bases, with 21 bases sitting between them. Germline CDR1 SQVTM, CDR2 ANQGSEA. CDR3 residues: CSVNGIEGVWGYTF. The CDR3 region has the DNA TGCAGCGTTAACGGAATCGAGGGGGTTTGGGGCTACACCTTC.

A word on this clonotype: A much larger clone differs by one base, so this may be a read error. The chain carries TRBV6-5 and TRBJ1-2, with 8 nucleotides matching TRBD1. CDR1 and CDR2 (germline): MNHEY, SVGAGI. Trimming took 10 bases from V and 4 from J; bases not matched to a gene: 11. This CDR3 spans 14 amino acids. The CDR3: CANSSRGLVYGYTF. CDR3 nucleotides: TGTGCCAACAGCAGCAGGGGGCTGGTCTATGGCTACACCTTC.

Note on this clonotype: The CDR3 does not end in the conserved phenylalanine or tryptophan, so this is likely a read error. The genes are TRBV11-2 and TRBJ2-7; no definite D call. Looked up from germline, CDR1 is SGHAT and CDR2 is FQNNGV. Trimming took off 5 bases at V and 1 base at J, with 9 bases between the two ends. The CDR3 runs 13 residues. The CDR3 nucleotides are TGTGCCAGCAGCCTAACGCAGTCCTACGAGCAGTACCTC. This sequence encodes CASSLTQSYEQYL.

As concerns this clonotype: Likely a read error: the CDR3 ends without its conserved phenylalanine or tryptophan. The V gene is TRBV4-2, the J gene TRBJ2-2, with unresolved D. The CDR3 loop spans 14 amino acids. V gave up 1 base and J gave up 6 bases, with 9 bases separating them. CDR1 and CDR2 (germline): LGHNA, YNFKEQ. Here the CDR3 DNA reads TGTGCCAGCAGCCAAGGTAGGGCTGCCGGGGAGCTGTTTATT. It translates to CASSQGRAAGELFI.

About this clonotype itself: The junction departs from the called germline gene at one end, perhaps through a read error. This chain joins TRBV29-1 and TRBJ2-1; D is perhaps TRBD2 (5 bases). Per the germline V gene, CDR1 is SQVTM and CDR2 is ANQGSEA. The CDR3 totals 14 residues. The CDR3 spells CSVHRPGMSDEQLF. The CDR3 nucleotides read TGCAGCGTCCATCGGCCGGGGATGAGCGATGAGCAGCTCTTT.

This clonotype was picked up one time. This is likely a read error, given that the CDR3 carries no conserved phenylalanine or tryptophan at its end. The chain links TRBV5-1 to TRBJ1-1, with D tentatively TRBD1 (6 bases). V lost 4 bases and J 3 bases, leaving 10 bases between the germline ends. Germline-derived CDR1 and CDR2 are SGHRS and YFSETQ. This CDR3 region has 13 residues. The CDR3: CASSRDRYTEAFL. CDR3 bases: TGCGCCAGCAGCCGCGACAGGTACACTGAAGCTTTCCTT.

This rearrangement joins TRBV5-1 to TRBJ1-1; tentatively, D is TRBD1 (6 bases). V dropped 4 bases and J dropped 11 bases, with 21 bases sitting between them. CDR1 and CDR2 from the germline V gene are SGHRS and YFSETQ. The CDR3 runs to 14 residues. CDR3 nucleotide sequence: TGCGCCAGCAGCACTGGGGGCGCGTCAGGGGAGGCTTTCTTT. This translates into CASSTGGASGEAFF.

About this clonotype: The junction departs from the called germline gene at one end, perhaps through a read error. The chain recombines TRBV29-1 with TRBJ2-5; 8 nucleotides match TRBD2. The CDR3 is made up of 15 amino acids. Germline V gene lookup returns CDR1 SQVTM and CDR2 ANQGSEA. The CDR3 region is CSVEVPAGAGESQYF. The DNA of the CDR3 is TGCAGCGTTGAAGTACCAGCGGGAGCAGGGGAGAGCCAGTACTTC.

The chain employs TRBV28 and TRBJ2-1; unclear D gene. The V end lost 6 bases, the J end lost 6 bases, and 15 bases lay between the germline ends. CDR1 and CDR2 (germline): MDHEN, SYDVKM. The CDR3 consists of 14 residues. In nucleotides, the CDR3 is TGTGCCAGCAGCTTCTCCCTTACACCCAATGAGCAGTTCTTC. Protein product: CASSFSLTPNEQFF.

J is TRBJ1-1 and V is TRBV11-1; no firm D call. V lost 4 bases and J lost 4, with 13 bases in between. The germline V gene encodes CDR1 SGHAT and CDR2 FQDESV (reference sequence). The CDR3 is made up of 14 amino acids. The CDR3 nucleotides are TGTGCCAGCAGCTCCACAGTGATGAGCACTGAAGCTTTCTTT. Protein: CASSSTVMSTEAFF.

A remark on this clonotype: A clone one base away is much larger, so this may be a read error. The rearrangement links TRBV14 to TRBJ2-5, with D unclear. CDR3 length: 15 amino acids. The germline CDR1 and CDR2 sequences are SGHDN and FVKESK. Deletions cut 2 bases from V and 4 bases from J, with 14 bases between. This CDR3 is CASSQKAELRETQYF. DNA of the CDR3: TGTGCCAGCAGCCAAAAGGCGGAACTCCGAGAGACCCAGTACTTC.

The V call is TRBV10-2, the J call TRBJ2-2; 11 nucleotides agree with TRBD1. The CDR3 has 17 residues. CDR1 is WSHSY and CDR2 is SAAADI in the germline V gene. J lost 1 base, V lost 7 bases, and 8 bases had no gene match. CDR3 residues: CASMRTGGAGNTGELFF. In nucleotides, the CDR3 is TGCGCCAGCATGCGGACAGGGGGCGCCGGGAACACCGGGGAGCTGTTTTTT.